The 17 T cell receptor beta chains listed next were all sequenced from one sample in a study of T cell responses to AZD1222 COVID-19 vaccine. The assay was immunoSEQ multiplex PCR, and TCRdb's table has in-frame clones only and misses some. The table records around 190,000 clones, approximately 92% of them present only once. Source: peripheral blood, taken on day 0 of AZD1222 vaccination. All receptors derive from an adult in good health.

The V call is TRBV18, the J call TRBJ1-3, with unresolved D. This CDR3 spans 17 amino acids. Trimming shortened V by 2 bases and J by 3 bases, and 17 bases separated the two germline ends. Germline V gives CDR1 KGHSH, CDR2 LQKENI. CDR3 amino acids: CASSPIPAANGGNTIYF. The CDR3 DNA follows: TGTGCCAGCTCACCAATACCGGCCGCAAACGGTGGAAACACCATATATTTT.

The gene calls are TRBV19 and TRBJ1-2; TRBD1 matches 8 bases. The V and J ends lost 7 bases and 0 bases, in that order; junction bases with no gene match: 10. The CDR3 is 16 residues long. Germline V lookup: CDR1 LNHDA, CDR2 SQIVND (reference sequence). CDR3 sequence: CASTEGQGNSNYGYTF. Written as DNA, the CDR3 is TGTGCCAGTACCGAAGGACAGGGAAACTCTAACTATGGCTACACCTTC.

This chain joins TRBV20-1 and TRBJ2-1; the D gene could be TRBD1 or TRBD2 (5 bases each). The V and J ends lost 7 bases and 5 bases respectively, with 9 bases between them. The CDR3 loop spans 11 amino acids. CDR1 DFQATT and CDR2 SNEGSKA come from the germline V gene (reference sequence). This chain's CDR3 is CSGDEHNEQFF. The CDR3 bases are TGCAGTGGGGACGAACACAATGAGCAGTTCTTC.

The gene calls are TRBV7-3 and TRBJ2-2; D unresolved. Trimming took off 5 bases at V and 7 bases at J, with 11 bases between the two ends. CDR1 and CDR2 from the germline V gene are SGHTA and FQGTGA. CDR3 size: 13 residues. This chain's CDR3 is CASSGSVGGELFF. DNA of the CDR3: TGTGCCAGCAGCGGCTCCGTAGGCGGGGAGCTGTTTTTT.

Written as DNA, the CDR3 is TGTGCCAGCAGCTTGGAGGGGCCCGGGGAGCTGTTTTTT. It translates to CASSLEGPGELFF. This chain joins TRBV5-8 and TRBJ2-2, with D perhaps matching TRBD1 (5 bases). The V gene lost 0 bases and the J gene lost 6 bases, with 6 bases spanning the gap. This CDR3 comprises 13 residues. The germline V gene encodes CDR1 SGHTS and CDR2 YDEGEE.

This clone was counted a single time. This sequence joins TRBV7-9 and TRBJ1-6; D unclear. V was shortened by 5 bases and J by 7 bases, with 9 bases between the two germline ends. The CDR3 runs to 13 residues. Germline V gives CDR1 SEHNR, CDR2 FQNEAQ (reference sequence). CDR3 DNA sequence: TGTGCCAGCAGCAATCAGCCGAATTCACCCCTCCACTTT. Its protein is CASSNQPNSPLHF.

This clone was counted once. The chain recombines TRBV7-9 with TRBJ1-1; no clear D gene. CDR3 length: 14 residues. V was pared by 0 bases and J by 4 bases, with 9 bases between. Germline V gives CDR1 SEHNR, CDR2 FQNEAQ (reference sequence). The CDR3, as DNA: TGTGCCAGCAGCTTAGCCGGGCTGAGCACTGAAGCTTTCTTT. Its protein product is CASSLAGLSTEAFF.

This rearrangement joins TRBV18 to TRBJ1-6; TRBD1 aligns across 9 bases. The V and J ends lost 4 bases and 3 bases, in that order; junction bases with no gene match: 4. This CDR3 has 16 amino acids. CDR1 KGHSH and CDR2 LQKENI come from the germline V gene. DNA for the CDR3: TGTGCCAGCTCACTGGGGACAGGGATCTATAATTCACCCCTCCACTTT. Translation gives CASSLGTGIYNSPLHF. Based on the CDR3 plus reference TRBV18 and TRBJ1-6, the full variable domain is NAGVMQNPRHLVRRRGQEARLRCSPMKGHSHVYWYRQLPEEGLKFMVYLQKENIIDESGMPKERFSAEFPKEGPSILRIQQVVRGDSAAYFCASSLGTGIYNSPLHFGNGTRLTVT.

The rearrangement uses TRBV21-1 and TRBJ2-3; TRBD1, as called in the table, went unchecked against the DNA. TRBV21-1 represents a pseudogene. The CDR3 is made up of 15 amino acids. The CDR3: CASSHRDRGPDTQYF. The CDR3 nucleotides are TGTGCCAGCAGCCACCGGGACAGGGGGCCGGATACGCAGTATTTT.

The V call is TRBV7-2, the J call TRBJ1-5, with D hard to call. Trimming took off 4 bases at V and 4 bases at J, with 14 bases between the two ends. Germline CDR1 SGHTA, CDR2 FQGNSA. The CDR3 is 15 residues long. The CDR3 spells CASSSLVGDNQPQHF. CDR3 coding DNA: TGTGCCAGCAGCTCCCTGGTGGGAGATAATCAGCCCCAGCATTTT.

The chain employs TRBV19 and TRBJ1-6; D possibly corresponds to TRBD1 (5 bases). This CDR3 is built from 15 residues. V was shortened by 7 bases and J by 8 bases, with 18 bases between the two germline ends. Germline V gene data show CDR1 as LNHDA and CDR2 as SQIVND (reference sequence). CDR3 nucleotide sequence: TGTGCCAGTACCCCCCGGGGGGGGAGAGATTCACCCCTCCACTTT. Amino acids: CASTPRGGRDSPLHF.

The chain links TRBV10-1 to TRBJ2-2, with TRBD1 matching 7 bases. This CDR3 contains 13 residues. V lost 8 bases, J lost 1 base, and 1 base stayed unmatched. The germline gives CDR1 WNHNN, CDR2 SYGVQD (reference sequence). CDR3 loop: CASGTENTGELFF. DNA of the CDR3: TGCGCCAGCGGGACAGAGAACACCGGGGAGCTGTTTTTT.

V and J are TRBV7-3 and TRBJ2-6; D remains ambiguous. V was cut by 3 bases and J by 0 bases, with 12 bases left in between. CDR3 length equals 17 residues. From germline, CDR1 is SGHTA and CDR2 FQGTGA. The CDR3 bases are TGTGCCAGCAGCTTCCGAGGTGGAAGCTCTGGGGCCAACGTCCTGACTTTC. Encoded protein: CASSFRGGSSGANVLTF.

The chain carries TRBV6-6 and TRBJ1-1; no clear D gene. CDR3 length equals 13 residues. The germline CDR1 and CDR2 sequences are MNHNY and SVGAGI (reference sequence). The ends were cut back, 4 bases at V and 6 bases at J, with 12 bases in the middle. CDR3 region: CASSSQAQSEAFF. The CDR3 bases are TGTGCCAGCAGTTCGCAGGCCCAATCTGAAGCTTTCTTT.

The CDR3 sequence: CAIRGGQNTEAFF. The CDR3 DNA reads TGTGCCATCAGGGGGGGACAGAACACTGAAGCTTTCTTT. The rearrangement joins TRBV10-3 to TRBJ1-1; weak D call: TRBD1 (6 bases). Trimming left V 6 bases short and J 1 base short, with 9 bases between. The CDR3 covers 13 residues. CDR1 and CDR2 (germline): ENHRY, SYGVKD.

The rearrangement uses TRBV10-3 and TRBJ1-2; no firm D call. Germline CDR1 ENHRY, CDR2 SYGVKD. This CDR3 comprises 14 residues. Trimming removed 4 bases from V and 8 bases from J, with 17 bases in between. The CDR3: CAISAYSPQEGYTF. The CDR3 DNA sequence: TGTGCCATCAGTGCCTACTCACCCCAGGAGGGCTACACCTTC.

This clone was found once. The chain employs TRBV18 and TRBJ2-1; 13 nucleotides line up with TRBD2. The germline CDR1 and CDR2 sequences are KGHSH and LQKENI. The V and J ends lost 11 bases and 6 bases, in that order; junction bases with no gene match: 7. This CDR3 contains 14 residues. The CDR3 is CAGQLAGGPNEQFF. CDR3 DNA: TGTGCCGGACAACTAGCGGGGGGGCCCAATGAGCAGTTCTTC.